This T cell receptor (beta chain) stems from a study of blood T cell repertoires in COVID-19. Study at large: COVID-19 samples collected from the United States, Italy and Spain covered acute and convalescent phases. T cells, B-cell-depleted T cells, or PBMCs provided the cDNA or gDNA that served as material.

Original methodology: From reference gene primer amplification, estimates of nucleated cell counts were derived. TCRdb's copy holds only in-frame clones and misses some; the assay was immunoSEQ multiplex PCR. The V and J calls and clone size were taken over from that table, and D and trimming were inferred from the DNA. Among approximately 99,000 clones listed, 88% were seen once. Germline trimming cut 6 bases from V and 4 bases from J; bases unmatched to any gene: 7. The CDR3 runs 13 residues. CDR1 and CDR2 from the germline V gene are SQVTM and ANQGSEA. The V call is TRBV29-1, the J call TRBJ2-3; 7 positions agree with TRBD1. Sequenced: peripheral blood. The TCR sequence derives from a human donor in a cohort sampled during active COVID-19. Here the CDR3 DNA reads TGCAGCGTCAACAGGGGCAGCGCAGATACGCAGTATTTT. It translates to CSVNRGSADTQYF.